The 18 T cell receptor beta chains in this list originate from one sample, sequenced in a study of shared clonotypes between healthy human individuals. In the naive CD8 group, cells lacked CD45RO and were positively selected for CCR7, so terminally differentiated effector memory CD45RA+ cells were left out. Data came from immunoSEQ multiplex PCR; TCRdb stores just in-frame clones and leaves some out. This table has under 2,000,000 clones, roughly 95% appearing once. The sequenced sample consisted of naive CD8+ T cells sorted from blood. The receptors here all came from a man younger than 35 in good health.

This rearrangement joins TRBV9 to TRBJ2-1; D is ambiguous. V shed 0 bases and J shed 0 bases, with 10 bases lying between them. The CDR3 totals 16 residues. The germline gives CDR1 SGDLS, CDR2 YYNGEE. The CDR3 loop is CASSVGFISSYNEQFF. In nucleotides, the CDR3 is TGTGCCAGCAGCGTAGGGTTTATATCCTCCTACAATGAGCAGTTCTTC.

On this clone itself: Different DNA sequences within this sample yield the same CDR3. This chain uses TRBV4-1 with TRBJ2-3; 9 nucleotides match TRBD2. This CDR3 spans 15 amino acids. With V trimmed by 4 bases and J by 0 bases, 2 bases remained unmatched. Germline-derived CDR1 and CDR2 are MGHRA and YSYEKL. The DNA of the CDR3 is TGCGCCAGCAGCCCCCTAGCGGGGAGCACAGATACGCAGTATTTT. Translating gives CASSPLAGSTDTQYF.

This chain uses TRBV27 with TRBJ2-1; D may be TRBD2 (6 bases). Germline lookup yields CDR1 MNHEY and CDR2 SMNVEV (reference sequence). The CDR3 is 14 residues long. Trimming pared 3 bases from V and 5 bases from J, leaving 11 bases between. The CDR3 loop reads CASSFGSFDNEQFF. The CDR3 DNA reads TGTGCCAGCAGTTTCGGGAGCTTCGACAATGAGCAGTTCTTC.

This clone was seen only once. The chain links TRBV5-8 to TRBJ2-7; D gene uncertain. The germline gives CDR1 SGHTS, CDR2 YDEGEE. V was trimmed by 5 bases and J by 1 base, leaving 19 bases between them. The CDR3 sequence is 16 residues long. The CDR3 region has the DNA TGTGCCAGCAGGGGAACGATTTTGGAGAATTCCTACGAGCAGTACTTC. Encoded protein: CASRGTILENSYEQYF.

The CDR3 sequence: CASTLGAAYEQYF. CDR3 coding DNA: TGTGCCAGCACCTTGGGGGCCGCCTACGAGCAGTACTTC. The rearrangement links TRBV28 to TRBJ2-7, with D maybe TRBD1 (6 bases). V lost 7 bases to trimming and J lost 2 bases, with 12 bases between them. The CDR3 sequence is 13 residues long. Germline V lookup: CDR1 MDHEN, CDR2 SYDVKM.

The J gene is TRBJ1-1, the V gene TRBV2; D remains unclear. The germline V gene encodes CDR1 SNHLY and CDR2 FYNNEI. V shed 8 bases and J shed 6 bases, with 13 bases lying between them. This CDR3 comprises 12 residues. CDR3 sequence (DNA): TGTGCCAGCGGCGGGAGACGGCCTGAAGCTTTCTTT. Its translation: CASGGRRPEAFF.

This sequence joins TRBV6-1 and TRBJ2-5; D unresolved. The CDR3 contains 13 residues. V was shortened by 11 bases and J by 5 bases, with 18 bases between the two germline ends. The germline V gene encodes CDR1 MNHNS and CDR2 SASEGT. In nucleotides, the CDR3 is TGTGCCGGCAAGGACGGCCTGAGCGAGACCCAGTACTTC. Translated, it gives CAGKDGLSETQYF.

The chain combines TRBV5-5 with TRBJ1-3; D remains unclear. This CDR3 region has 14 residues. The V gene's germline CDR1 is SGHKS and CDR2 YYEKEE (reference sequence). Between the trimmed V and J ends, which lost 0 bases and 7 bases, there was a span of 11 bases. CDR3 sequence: CASSLAPEWNTIYF. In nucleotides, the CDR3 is TGTGCCAGCAGCTTGGCCCCGGAGTGGAACACCATATATTTT.

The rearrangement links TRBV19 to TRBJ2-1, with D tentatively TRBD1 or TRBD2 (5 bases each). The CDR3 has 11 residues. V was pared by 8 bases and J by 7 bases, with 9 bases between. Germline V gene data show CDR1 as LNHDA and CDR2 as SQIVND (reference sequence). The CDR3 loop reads CASGWGNEQFF. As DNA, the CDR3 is TGTGCCAGTGGGTGGGGGAATGAGCAGTTCTTC.

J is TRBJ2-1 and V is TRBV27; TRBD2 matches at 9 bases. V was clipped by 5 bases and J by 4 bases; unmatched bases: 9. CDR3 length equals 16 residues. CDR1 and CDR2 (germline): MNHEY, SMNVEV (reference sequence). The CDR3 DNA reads TGTGCCAGCAGTCCAGACTCGACTAGCGGTTACAATGAGCAGTTCTTC. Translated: CASSPDSTSGYNEQFF.

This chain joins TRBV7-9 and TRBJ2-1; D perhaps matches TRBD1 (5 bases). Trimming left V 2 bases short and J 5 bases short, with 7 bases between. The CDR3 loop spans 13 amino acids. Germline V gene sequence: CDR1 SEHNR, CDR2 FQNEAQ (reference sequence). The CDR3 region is CASSLPGHNEQFF. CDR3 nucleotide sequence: TGTGCCAGCAGCTTACCAGGGCACAATGAGCAGTTCTTC.

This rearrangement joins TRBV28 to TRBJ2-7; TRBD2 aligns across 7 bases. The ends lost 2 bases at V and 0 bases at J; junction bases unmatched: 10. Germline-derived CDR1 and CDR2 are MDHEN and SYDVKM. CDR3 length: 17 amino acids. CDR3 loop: CASSLHLGEGSSYEQYF. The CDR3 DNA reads TGTGCCAGCAGTTTACATCTAGGGGAGGGGAGCTCCTACGAGCAGTACTTC.

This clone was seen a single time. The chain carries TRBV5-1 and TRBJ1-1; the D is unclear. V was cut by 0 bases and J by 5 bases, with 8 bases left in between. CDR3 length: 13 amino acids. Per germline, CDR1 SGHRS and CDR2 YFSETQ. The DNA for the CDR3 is TGCGCCAGCAGCTTGGGTCTTGGGACTGAAGCTTTCTTT. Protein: CASSLGLGTEAFF.

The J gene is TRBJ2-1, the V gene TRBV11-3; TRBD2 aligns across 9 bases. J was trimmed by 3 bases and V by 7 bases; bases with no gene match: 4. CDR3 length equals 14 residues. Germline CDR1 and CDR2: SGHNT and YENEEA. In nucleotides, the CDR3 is TGTGCCAGCAAGCTAGCGGGGTACTACAATGAGCAGTTCTTC. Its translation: CASKLAGYYNEQFF.

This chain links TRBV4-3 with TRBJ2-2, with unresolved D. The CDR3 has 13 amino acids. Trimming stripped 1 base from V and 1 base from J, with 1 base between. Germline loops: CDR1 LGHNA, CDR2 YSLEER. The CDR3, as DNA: TGCGCCAGCAGCCAAGGGAACACCGGGGAGCTGTTTTTT. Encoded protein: CASSQGNTGELFF.

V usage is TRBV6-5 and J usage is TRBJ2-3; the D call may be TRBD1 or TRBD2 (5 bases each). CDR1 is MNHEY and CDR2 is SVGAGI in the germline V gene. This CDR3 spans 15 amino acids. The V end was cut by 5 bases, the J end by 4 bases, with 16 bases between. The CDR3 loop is CASSPQGQGADTQYF. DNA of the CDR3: TGTGCCAGCAGTCCTCAGGGCCAGGGAGCAGATACGCAGTATTTT.

The DNA of the CDR3 is TGCGCCAGCAGCCAACAGGGGGATATGAACACTGAAGCTTTCTTT. Translating gives CASSQQGDMNTEAFF. This chain uses TRBV10-1 with TRBJ1-1; TRBD1 matches at 8 bases. The ends lost 6 bases at V and 0 bases at J; junction bases unmatched: 6. The CDR3 sequence is 15 residues long. Germline lookup yields CDR1 WNHNN and CDR2 SYGVQD (reference sequence).

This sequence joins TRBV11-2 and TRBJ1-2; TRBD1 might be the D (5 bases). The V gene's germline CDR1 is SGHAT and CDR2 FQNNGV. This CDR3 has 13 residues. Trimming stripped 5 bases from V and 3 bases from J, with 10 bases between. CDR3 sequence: CASSTGTDYGYTF. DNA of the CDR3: TGTGCCAGCAGCACCGGGACCGACTATGGCTACACCTTC.